This section outlines one T cell receptor (beta chain) sequence together with its context. The junction had 18 bases not matched to a gene; V was cut back by 4 bases and J by 7 bases. Germline CDR1 reads LGHNA; CDR2 reads YNFKEQ. The CDR3 is 17 amino acids. The source of the sample is a study of OX40 agonist ivuxolimab in advanced cancers. The overall study: The patients received ivuxolimab by intravenous route every 2 weeks at 0.01 to 10 mg/kg.

Generated by immunoSEQ multiplex PCR, the TCRdb table keeps only in-frame clones and is missing some. Here the sample spans tens of thousands of clones, 84% being singletons. The source material was CD4+ or CD8+ T cells sorted from blood, sampled in a trial of the OX40 agonist ivuxolimab. The receptor was derived from an adult with an advanced solid tumor such as melanoma, head and neck, liver or kidney cancer. The chain couples TRBV4-2 to TRBJ1-2; 7 nucleotides agree with TRBD1. For the CDR3, the DNA is TGTGCCAGCAGCCGAGAGCAGTCGACAGGGCTCGTAGGTGGCTACACCTTC. It yields the protein CASSREQSTGLVGGYTF.